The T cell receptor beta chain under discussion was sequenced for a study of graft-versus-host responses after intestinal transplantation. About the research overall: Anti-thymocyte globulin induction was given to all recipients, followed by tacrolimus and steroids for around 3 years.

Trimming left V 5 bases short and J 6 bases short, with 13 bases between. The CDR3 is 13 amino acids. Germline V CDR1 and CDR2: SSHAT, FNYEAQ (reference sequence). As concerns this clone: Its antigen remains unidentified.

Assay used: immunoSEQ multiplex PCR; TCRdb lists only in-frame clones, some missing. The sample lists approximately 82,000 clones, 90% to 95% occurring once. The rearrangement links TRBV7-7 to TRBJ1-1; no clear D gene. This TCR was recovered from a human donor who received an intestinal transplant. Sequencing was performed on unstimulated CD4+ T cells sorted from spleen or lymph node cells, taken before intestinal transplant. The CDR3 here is CASSPLGGPEAFF. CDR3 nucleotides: TGTGCCAGCAGCCCGCTGGGTGGGCCTGAAGCTTTCTTT.